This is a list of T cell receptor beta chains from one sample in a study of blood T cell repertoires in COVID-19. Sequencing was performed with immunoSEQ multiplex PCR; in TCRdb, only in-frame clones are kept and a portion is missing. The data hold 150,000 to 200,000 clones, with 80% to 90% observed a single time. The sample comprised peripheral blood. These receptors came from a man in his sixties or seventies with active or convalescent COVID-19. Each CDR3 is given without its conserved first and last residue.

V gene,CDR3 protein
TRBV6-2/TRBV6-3,ASSSYRVLNTEAF
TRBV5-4,ASSHRDNHQETQY
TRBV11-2,ASSPRQGANGYT
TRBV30,AWTELQGLLNSPLH
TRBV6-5,ASSTPPGGVQY
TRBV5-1,ASSLGAEPTYNEQF
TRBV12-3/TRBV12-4,ASSLGQADTQY
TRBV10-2,ASSPGGGLSNQPQH
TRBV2,AGNGGLQETQY
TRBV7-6,ASSLLLALYNEQF
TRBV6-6,AIGGTGAAGELF
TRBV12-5,ASGLGKGGGGDEQF
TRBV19,ASSMVGGYGYT
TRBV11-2,ASSFRTGTTYEQY
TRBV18,ASSGRNQETQY
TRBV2,ASRGDRVAGNTIY
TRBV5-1,ASSLEGVGYTGELF
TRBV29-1,SVEDLTSGRAREQY
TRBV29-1,SFGLAGGLGGELF
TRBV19,ASMGQANSGANVLT
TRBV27,ASSFLNEKLF
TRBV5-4,ASSYPEWWRGAGADNEQF
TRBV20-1,SASSSGNSYEQY
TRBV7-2,ASTTNGPGELF
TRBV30,AWCPGQGFFCNQPQH
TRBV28,ASASWDRGHGQY
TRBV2,ASSEGQASNQPQH
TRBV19,ASSRGEGVPGRF
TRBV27,ASSLSPLAGGRSYNEQF
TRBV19,ASSIRGVRTGELF
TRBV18,ASSPRQGASYEQY
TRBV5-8,ASSLSLFTPLH
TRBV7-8,ASSKTPQETQY
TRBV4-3,ASSQAERGTDTQY
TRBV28,ASSIQDIAGELF
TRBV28,ASRTGLRSYEQY
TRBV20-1,SASDPREGLYNEQF
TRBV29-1,SVGQTDNQPQH
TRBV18,ASSPNGRNSPLH
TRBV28,ASSPNWPQH
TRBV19,ASSESGHNNQPQH
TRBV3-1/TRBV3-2,ASSQTGGSGNTIY
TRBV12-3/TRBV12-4,ASSLKLPEQY
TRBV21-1,ASSKCGTGWCTDTQY